The 19 T cell receptor beta chains below come from one sample, sequenced in a study of PD-L1 blockade in urothelial cancer. Sequenced by immunoSEQ multiplex PCR; TCRdb stores in-frame clones only, minus some. The table lists approximately 100,000 clones, around 90% of them singletons. Sequencing used PBMCs, obtained around atezolizumab (anti-PD-L1) treatment. Receptors originate from a woman older than 75 with urothelial cancer.

V gene TRBV5-4 combines with J gene TRBJ2-1; 8 bases are shared with TRBD2. The germline V gene has CDR1 SGHNT and CDR2 YYREEE (reference sequence). Losses at the gene ends were 7 bases for V and 2 bases for J; bases not matched to a gene: 8. CDR3 length: 15 amino acids. DNA for the CDR3: TGTGCCAGCTGGAATAGCGGGAACCCCTACAATGAGCAGTTCTTC. Translating gives CASWNSGNPYNEQFF.

The V call is TRBV28, the J call TRBJ2-7; D perhaps matches TRBD2 (5 bases). Trimming took off 2 bases at V and 2 bases at J, with 10 bases between the two ends. This CDR3 contains 14 residues. Germline V lookup: CDR1 MDHEN, CDR2 SYDVKM. The CDR3 DNA reads TGTGCCAGCAGTTTAGCAGTCGGGACCTACGAGCAGTACTTC. The encoded protein is CASSLAVGTYEQYF.

The V gene is TRBV15, the J gene TRBJ2-7; no reliable D call. The CDR3 has 13 residues. The V gene's germline CDR1 is LNHNV and CDR2 YYDKDF (reference sequence). V was cut by 1 base and J by 3 bases, with 7 bases left in between. The CDR3 protein is CATSRAQNYEQYF. In DNA form, the CDR3 reads TGTGCCACCAGCAGAGCCCAAAACTACGAGCAGTACTTC.

The chain links TRBV29-1 to TRBJ2-3, with TRBD2 as a possible D gene (6 bases). Germline CDR1 SQVTM, CDR2 ANQGSEA. V gave up 7 bases and J gave up 0 bases, with 14 bases separating them. The CDR3 has 14 amino acids. The CDR3 sequence: CSGLVGVSTDTQYF. The CDR3 DNA reads as TGCAGCGGACTAGTAGGAGTCAGCACAGATACGCAGTATTTT.

Here the CDR3 DNA reads TGTGCCAGCAGTTCGCCGGGCGAGCAGTACTTC. This codes for CASSSPGEQYF. The rearrangement links TRBV6-5 to TRBJ2-7; D remains ambiguous. Germline V gene lookup returns CDR1 MNHEY and CDR2 SVGAGI. This CDR3 is 11 amino acids long. V was clipped by 4 bases and J by 6 bases, with 7 bases between them.

For the CDR3, the DNA is TGTGCCAGCAGTTATCAGGGAAGGTATGGCTACACCTTC. Translated: CASSYQGRYGYTF. The V gene is TRBV28, the J gene TRBJ1-2; tentative D call: TRBD1 (5 bases). This CDR3 is 13 amino acids long. V lost 4 bases, J lost 5 bases, and 11 bases lay in between. CDR1 is MDHEN and CDR2 is SYDVKM in the germline V gene.

This chain links TRBV4-2 with TRBJ2-5, with TRBD2 matching 9 bases. Germline CDR1 is LGHNA and CDR2 is YNFKEQ. This CDR3 is 16 amino acids long. The V and J ends lost 2 bases and 1 base, in that order; junction bases with no gene match: 5. CDR3: CASSQRTSGPQETQYF. CDR3 bases: TGTGCCAGCAGCCAAAGAACTAGCGGGCCCCAAGAGACCCAGTACTTC.

The V gene is TRBV28, the J gene TRBJ2-1; no clear D gene. Germline lookup yields CDR1 MDHEN and CDR2 SYDVKM. The germline V and J ends were trimmed by 2 bases and 4 bases, with 3 bases remaining between them. CDR3 length equals 12 residues. CDR3 region: CASSLTYNEQFF. The CDR3 nucleotides are TGTGCCAGCAGTTTAACTTACAATGAGCAGTTCTTC.

This clone was counted only a few times. The chain carries TRBV7-9 and TRBJ2-2; D unresolved. CDR3 length: 13 amino acids. The V end was cut by 0 bases, the J end by 6 bases, with 5 bases between. Looked up from germline, CDR1 is SEHNR and CDR2 is FQNEAQ (reference sequence). CDR3 coding DNA: TGTGCCAGCAGCTTAGCGGGCTCCGGGGAGCTGTTTTTT. It yields the protein CASSLAGSGELFF.

The chain employs TRBV19 and TRBJ1-5; the match to TRBD1 covers 8 bases. The CDR3 has 18 residues. Trimming removed 4 bases from V and 0 bases from J; junction bases left unmatched: 11. Germline values: CDR1 LNHDA, CDR2 SQIVND (reference sequence). DNA for the CDR3: TGTGCCAGTAGTACGACCGGGACAGGAATGTATAGCAATCAGCCCCAGCATTTT. Protein sequence: CASSTTGTGMYSNQPQHF.

This clone is a singleton in its sample. The chain is built from TRBV7-9 and TRBJ2-7, with a possible D match to TRBD1 (5 bases). The CDR3 has 16 amino acids. The germline gives CDR1 SEHNR, CDR2 FQNEAQ (reference sequence). Trimming removed 2 bases from V and 5 bases from J, with 19 bases in between. The CDR3 spells CASSLSGSGIRHEQYF. CDR3 DNA: TGTGCCAGCAGCTTAAGTGGGTCAGGGATAAGGCACGAGCAGTACTTC.

The chain's CDR3 is CASSVGADSIEAFF. CDR3 in DNA: TGTGCCAGCAGCGTAGGGGCGGACAGTATTGAAGCTTTCTTT. The V call is TRBV9, the J call TRBJ1-1, with a weak D call TRBD1 (6 bases). Germline lookup yields CDR1 SGDLS and CDR2 YYNGEE. The CDR3 covers 14 residues. V lost 0 bases and J 7 bases, leaving 13 bases between the germline ends. Looking up the rest from reference TRBV9 and TRBJ1-1 gives the full variable domain: DSGVTQTPKHLITATGQRVTLRCSPRSGDLSVYWYQQSLDQGLQFLIQYYNGEERAKGNILERFSAQQFPDLHSELNLSSLELGDSALYFCASSVGADSIEAFFGQGTRLTVV.

This clone was seen just once. The chain is built from TRBV18 and TRBJ2-2, with a possible D match to TRBD1 (6 bases). From germline, CDR1 is KGHSH and CDR2 LQKENI. Trimming removed 3 bases at V and 4 bases at J, with 9 bases between. The CDR3 has 14 residues. For the CDR3, the DNA is TGTGCCAGCTCACCCTTAGGGGGCACCGGGGAGCTGTTTTTT. The encoded protein is CASSPLGGTGELFF.

V usage is TRBV5-1 and J usage is TRBJ2-7, with D perhaps TRBD1 (6 bases). Between the trimmed V and J ends, which lost 3 bases and 2 bases, there was a span of 12 bases. There are 14 residues in the CDR3. The germline CDR1 and CDR2 sequences are SGHRS and YFSETQ. The CDR3, as DNA: TGCGCCAGCAGCTACCGGGACATCGCCTACGAGCAGTACTTC. As protein: CASSYRDIAYEQYF.

V and J are TRBV19 and TRBJ1-5, with TRBD1 as a possible D gene (6 bases). With 4 bases removed from V and 5 bases from J, the gap between germline ends came to 15 bases. This CDR3 region has 15 residues. Germline values: CDR1 LNHDA, CDR2 SQIVND (reference sequence). CDR3 sequence reads: CASSTGAQGYQPQHF. The CDR3 region has the DNA TGTGCCAGTAGTACCGGAGCACAGGGATATCAGCCCCAGCATTTT.

The chain uses TRBV7-9 and TRBJ2-7; D may be TRBD1 (6 bases). Germline loops: CDR1 SEHNR, CDR2 FQNEAQ (reference sequence). The CDR3 spans 15 residues. The germline V and J ends were trimmed by 2 bases and 6 bases, with 17 bases remaining between them. Written as DNA, the CDR3 is TGTGCCAGCAGCTTACTGACAGGCCTCCGTAGCGAGCAGTACTTC. Its protein product is CASSLLTGLRSEQYF.

The CDR3 loop is CASSDRGGTEAFF. The CDR3 DNA sequence: TGTGCCAGTAGCGACAGGGGTGGCACTGAAGCTTTCTTT. The chain employs TRBV19 and TRBJ1-1; 8 bases align to TRBD1. Germline CDR1 LNHDA, CDR2 SQIVND (reference sequence). The CDR3 has 13 residues. The trim removed 6 bases at V and 4 bases at J, leaving 4 bases unmatched. Combining the CDR3 with reference TRBV19 and TRBJ1-1 gives the whole variable domain DGGITQSPKYLFRKEGQNVTLSCEQNLNHDAMYWYRQDPGQGLRLIYYSQIVNDFQKGDIAEGYSVSREKKESFPLTVTSAQKNPTAFYLCASSDRGGTEAFFGQGTRLTVV.

This chain joins TRBV11-2 and TRBJ2-7; D remains unclear. Germline CDR1 reads SGHAT; CDR2 reads FQNNGV. The CDR3 sequence is 17 residues long. Trimming removed 5 bases from V and 4 bases from J, with 24 bases in between. CDR3 in amino acids: CASSLPPEPDGRYEQYF. CDR3 nucleotides: TGTGCCAGCAGCCTCCCCCCCGAGCCCGATGGTCGTTACGAGCAGTACTTC.

The chain couples TRBV14 to TRBJ2-2; D unclear. The ends were cut back, 4 bases at V and 2 bases at J, with 14 bases in the middle. From germline, CDR1 is SGHDN and CDR2 FVKESK. The CDR3 is 16 residues long. CDR3 sequence reads: CASSLKLSPNTGELFF. Written as DNA, the CDR3 is TGTGCCAGCAGCCTGAAGCTATCACCTAACACCGGGGAGCTGTTTTTT. Drawing the rest from reference TRBV14 and TRBJ2-2, the complete variable domain is EAGVTQFPSHSVIEKGQTVTLRCDPISGHDNLYWYRRVMGKEIKFLLHFVKESKQDESGMPNNRFLAERTGGTYSTLKVQPAELEDSGVYFCASSLKLSPNTGELFFGEGSRLTVL.